A selection of T cell receptor beta chains follows, all from one sample in a study of cytomegalovirus exposure and HLA in healthy donors. Repertoires were generated with immunoSEQ multiplex PCR, while TCRdb's copy carries only in-frame clones and drops some. This listing includes more than 40,000 clones. The sequencing sample was made of PBMCs. These receptors came from a woman in her thirties or forties in good health and CMV-seronegative. The CDR3 runs from the conserved cysteine through the conserved F or W. The order of the fields is V gene, J gene, clone size, D gene, CDR3 DNA, CDR3 protein. The D gene is left open where the match is weak. Size tells how often a clone was seen (once, few, many) or the class of an expanded clone, and some rows leave it out.

v_gene: TRBV19
j_gene: TRBJ2-2
abundance: .
d_gene: .
CDR3nt: TGTGCCAGTAAGCGGCCGTATGGGAACACCGGGGAGCTGTTTTTT
CDR3aa: CASKRPYGNTGELFF

v_gene: TRBV4-2
j_gene: TRBJ2-2
abundance: .
d_gene: TRBD1
CDR3nt: TGTGCCAGCAGCCAGAAGGACAGGGGAGGGTCCGGGGAGCTGTTTTTT
CDR3aa: CASSQKDRGGSGELFF

v_gene: TRBV13
j_gene: TRBJ1-3
abundance: .
d_gene: .
CDR3nt: TGTGCCAGCAGCTTAAACAGGGTAGTTGGAAACACCATATATTTT
CDR3aa: CASSLNRVVGNTIYF

v_gene: TRBV18
j_gene: TRBJ1-1
abundance: .
d_gene: .
CDR3nt: TGTGCCAGCTCACCCGGAAGCGTGAACACTGAAGCTTTCTTT
CDR3aa: CASSPGSVNTEAFF

v_gene: TRBV5-1
j_gene: TRBJ1-4
abundance: .
d_gene: .
CDR3nt: TGCGCCAGCAGCTTGGGTGGCGGTGTTGCAACTAATGAAAAACTGTTTTTT
CDR3aa: CASSLGGGVATNEKLFF

v_gene: TRBV19
j_gene: TRBJ2-1
abundance: .
d_gene: TRBD1
CDR3nt: TGTGCCAGTAGTCAACGACAGGGGGGAAACAATGAGCAGTTCTTC
CDR3aa: CASSQRQGGNNEQFF

v_gene: TRBV6-5
j_gene: TRBJ1-2
abundance: .
d_gene: .
CDR3nt: TGTGCCAGCAGTTACTCGAGGGGGGGACATGGCTACACCTTC
CDR3aa: CASSYSRGGHGYTF

v_gene: TRBV19
j_gene: TRBJ1-4
abundance: .
d_gene: TRBD1
CDR3nt: TGTGCCAGTAGCCCTCAGGGGGCGCAGTATGAAAAACTGTTTTTT
CDR3aa: CASSPQGAQYEKLFF

v_gene: TRBV4-3
j_gene: TRBJ1-2
abundance: .
d_gene: .
CDR3nt: TGCGCCAGCAGCCAAAGTTACGTGAGTTTCGGGGGAGGCTACACCTTC
CDR3aa: CASSQSYVSFGGGYTF

v_gene: TRBV5-6
j_gene: TRBJ1-1
abundance: .
d_gene: .
CDR3nt: TGTGCCAGCAGCCTGGGAACCCTATTTGGCACTGAAGCTTTCTTT
CDR3aa: CASSLGTLFGTEAFF

v_gene: TRBV5-6
j_gene: TRBJ2-3
abundance: .
d_gene: TRBD2
CDR3nt: TGTGCCAGCAACGGGGGGGATACGCAGTATTTT
CDR3aa: CASNGGDTQYF

v_gene: TRBV14
j_gene: TRBJ1-4
abundance: medium-sized
d_gene: .
CDR3nt: TGTGCCAGCAGCCAAGTTTTAGCAACTAATGAAAAACTGTTTTTT
CDR3aa: CASSQVLATNEKLFF

v_gene: TRBV18
j_gene: TRBJ1-1
abundance: .
d_gene: TRBD1
CDR3nt: TGTGCCAGCTCATCCTCCGGGACAGCCACTGAAGCTTTCTTT
CDR3aa: CASSSSGTATEAFF

v_gene: TRBV11-3
j_gene: TRBJ1-1
abundance: .
d_gene: .
CDR3nt: TGTGCCAGCAGCCCTGACATGAACACTGAAGCTTTCTTT
CDR3aa: CASSPDMNTEAFF

v_gene: TRBV19
j_gene: TRBJ1-2
abundance: .
d_gene: .
CDR3nt: TGTGCCAGTAGTATTGAGGGAAGAGGCTACACCTTC
CDR3aa: CASSIEGRGYTF

v_gene: TRBV7-2
j_gene: TRBJ2-5
abundance: .
d_gene: .
CDR3nt: TGTGCCAGCAGCGTAGCGTCCTGGCGGGGGCAACAAGAGACCCAGTACTTC
CDR3aa: CASSVASWRGQQETQYF

v_gene: TRBV18
j_gene: TRBJ2-1
abundance: .
d_gene: TRBD2
CDR3nt: TGTGCCAGCTCACCCACTAGCGGGGGGGCCAATGAGCAGTTCTTC
CDR3aa: CASSPTSGGANEQFF

v_gene: TRBV6-1
j_gene: TRBJ1-1
abundance: .
d_gene: .
CDR3nt: TGTGCCAGCAATACCGGGACTACGAACACTGAAGCTTTCTTT
CDR3aa: CASNTGTTNTEAFF

v_gene: TRBV7-2
j_gene: TRBJ2-5
abundance: .
d_gene: .
CDR3nt: TGTGCCAGCAGCTTACTACAGCAAGAGACCCAGTACTTC
CDR3aa: CASSLLQQETQYF

v_gene: TRBV29-1
j_gene: TRBJ2-5
abundance: .
d_gene: .
CDR3nt: TGCAGCGTTGGACCAGCGGAGACCCAGTACTTC
CDR3aa: CSVGPAETQYF

v_gene: TRBV2
j_gene: TRBJ2-5
abundance: .
d_gene: .
CDR3nt: TGTGCCAGCAGTGAGGCAGGGCCGGCAGAGACCCAGTACTTC
CDR3aa: CASSEAGPAETQYF

v_gene: TRBV2
j_gene: TRBJ2-2
abundance: .
d_gene: .
CDR3nt: TGTGCCAGCAGTGAAGCGGGGAGGGGGGCCGGGGAGCTGTTTTTT
CDR3aa: CASSEAGRGAGELFF

v_gene: TRBV6-5
j_gene: TRBJ1-2
abundance: .
d_gene: TRBD1
CDR3nt: TGTGCCAGCACCCAGGGGGCCTTTAACTATGGCTACACCTTC
CDR3aa: CASTQGAFNYGYTF

v_gene: TRBV4-2
j_gene: TRBJ2-5
abundance: .
d_gene: .
CDR3nt: TGTGCCAGCAGCCTCTTTAAAGGGGAAGCCTCAGGAACCCAGTACTTC
CDR3aa: CASSLFKGEASGTQYF

v_gene: TRBV5-4
j_gene: TRBJ2-3
abundance: .
d_gene: TRBD2
CDR3nt: TGTGCACATGCCCGGGATAGCGGGATCCGCACAGATACGCAGTATTTT
CDR3aa: CAHARDSGIRTDTQYF

v_gene: TRBV19
j_gene: TRBJ1-1
abundance: .
d_gene: .
CDR3nt: TGTGCCAGTACCGGGGAGGGGTACGGGGTCACTGAAGCTTTCTTT
CDR3aa: CASTGEGYGVTEAFF

v_gene: TRBV10-3
j_gene: TRBJ2-5
abundance: .
d_gene: TRBD2
CDR3nt: TGTGCCATCAGTGAGCTTAGGCGGGAGTCAGCGGGGACCCAGTACTTC
CDR3aa: CAISELRRESAGTQYF

v_gene: TRBV4-1
j_gene: TRBJ1-1
abundance: .
d_gene: .
CDR3nt: TGCGCCAGCAGCCAACCCCGGACAGAGAACACTGAAGCTTTCTTT
CDR3aa: CASSQPRTENTEAFF

v_gene: TRBV2
j_gene: TRBJ2-1
abundance: .
d_gene: TRBD2
CDR3nt: TGTGCCAGCAGTGAGCGGGGGACTAGCTCCGACAATGAGCAGTTCTTC
CDR3aa: CASSERGTSSDNEQFF

v_gene: TRBV2
j_gene: TRBJ2-7
abundance: .
d_gene: TRBD1
CDR3nt: TGTGCCAGCGCCGGGACAGGGGGCAAGGGGGAGCAGTACTTC
CDR3aa: CASAGTGGKGEQYF

v_gene: TRBV19
j_gene: TRBJ2-7
abundance: .
d_gene: TRBD1
CDR3nt: TGTGCCAGTAGTATAGATTCAACAGGGGCCAGCCTCCGGCAGTACTTC
CDR3aa: CASSIDSTGASLRQYF

v_gene: TRBV7-9
j_gene: TRBJ1-1
abundance: .
d_gene: .
CDR3nt: TGTGCCAGCAGCTTCTGGGGCCTGAACACTGAAGCTTTCTTT
CDR3aa: CASSFWGLNTEAFF

v_gene: TRBV2
j_gene: TRBJ2-3
abundance: .
d_gene: .
CDR3nt: TGTGCCAGCAGTGCTGTCTCCGATACGCAGTATTTT
CDR3aa: CASSAVSDTQYF

v_gene: TRBV4-1
j_gene: TRBJ2-5
abundance: .
d_gene: TRBD2
CDR3nt: TGCGCCAGCAGCCAAGAACACGGGGGGTTAGCAGCGGGTTTACAAGAGACCCAGTACTTC
CDR3aa: CASSQEHGGLAAGLQETQYF

v_gene: TRBV5-6
j_gene: TRBJ2-3
abundance: .
d_gene: TRBD2
CDR3nt: TGTGCCAGCAGCAGACTAGCGGGGGCCACAGATACGCAGTATTTT
CDR3aa: CASSRLAGATDTQYF

v_gene: TRBV6-5
j_gene: TRBJ2-1
abundance: .
d_gene: .
CDR3nt: TGTGCCAACGGACTTAGCTACTCCGACAATGAGCAGTTCTTC
CDR3aa: CANGLSYSDNEQFF

v_gene: TRBV6-5
j_gene: TRBJ1-1
abundance: .
d_gene: .
CDR3nt: TGTGCCAGCAGCTCAACACGAGAAGCTTTCTTT
CDR3aa: CASSSTREAFF

v_gene: TRBV27
j_gene: TRBJ1-2
abundance: .
d_gene: .
CDR3nt: TGTGCCAGCAGGAAACTTCAGGGGCTTTTAGACTATGGCTACACCTTC
CDR3aa: CASRKLQGLLDYGYTF

v_gene: TRBV9
j_gene: TRBJ2-7
abundance: .
d_gene: TRBD2
CDR3nt: TGTGCCTGGGGGGACTCCGGGACTAGTCCATCCTACGAGCAGTACTTC
CDR3aa: CAWGDSGTSPSYEQYF

v_gene: TRBV7-7
j_gene: TRBJ2-2
abundance: .
d_gene: TRBD2
CDR3nt: TGTGCTAGCAGTTCAGGGACTAGCGGGTTTAACACCGGGGAGCTGTTTTTT
CDR3aa: CASSSGTSGFNTGELFF

v_gene: TRBV28
j_gene: TRBJ1-3
abundance: .
d_gene: .
CDR3nt: TGTGCCAGCAGTTTAAGCGGGAGCTCTGGAAACACCATATATTTT
CDR3aa: CASSLSGSSGNTIYF